Detailed here is one TCR beta chain. The Seattle patients joined while their infection was active and were tracked longitudinally afterward. The sample comes from a study of blood T cell repertoires in COVID-19. Study context: The origin of the acute and convalescent COVID-19 samples was the United States, Italy and Spain. PBMCs, B-cell-depleted T cells, or T cells were the source of the cDNA or gDNA that made up the material.

Original processing notes: Estimation of nucleated cell counts relied on the amplification of reference gene primers. The method was immunoSEQ multiplex PCR; TCRdb's version includes in-frame clones alone and lacks a portion of them. V and J calls and clone size are copied from that table; D and trimming were computed from the DNA. The sample holds about 180,000 clones, about four fifths seen once. The CDR3 spans 15 residues. Germline values: CDR1 SGDLS, CDR2 YYNGEE. J gave up 2 bases and V 2 bases, and 1 base lay outside the gene matches. The sequence came from a woman aged 65 to 85 with COVID-19, enrolled during active disease. Source material: peripheral blood. The gene calls are TRBV9 and TRBJ1-5; TRBD1 matches 10 bases. The CDR3 loop is CASSVGTGGNQPQHF. CDR3 sequence (DNA): TGTGCCAGCAGCGTCGGGACAGGGGGCAATCAGCCCCAGCATTTT. Full variable domain (missing parts from reference TRBV9 and TRBJ1-5): DSGVTQTPKHLITATGQRVTLRCSPRSGDLSVYWYQQSLDQGLQFLIQYYNGEERAKGNILERFSAQQFPDLHSELNLSSLELGDSALYFCASSVGTGGNQPQHFGDGTRLSIL.